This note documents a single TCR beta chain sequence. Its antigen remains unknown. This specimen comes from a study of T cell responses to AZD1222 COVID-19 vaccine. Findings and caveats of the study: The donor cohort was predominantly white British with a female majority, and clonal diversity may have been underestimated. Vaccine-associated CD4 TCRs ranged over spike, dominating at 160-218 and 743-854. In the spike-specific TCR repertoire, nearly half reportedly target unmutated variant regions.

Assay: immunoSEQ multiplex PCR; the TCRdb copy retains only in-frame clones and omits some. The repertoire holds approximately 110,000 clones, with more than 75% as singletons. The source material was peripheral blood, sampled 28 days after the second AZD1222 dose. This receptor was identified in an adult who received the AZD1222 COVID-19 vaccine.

This CDR3 reads CASSAAGDNTEAFF. CDR3 bases: TGTGCCAGCAGCGCGGCCGGGGACAACACTGAAGCTTTCTTT. The chain uses TRBV9 and TRBJ1-1; a weak D match, TRBD1 (5 bases). Germline assignment: CDR1 SGDLS and CDR2 YYNGEE. The V and J ends lost 3 bases and 2 bases respectively, with 11 bases between them. This CDR3 has 14 amino acids. The whole variable domain, remainder taken from reference TRBV9 and TRBJ1-1, is DSGVTQTPKHLITATGQRVTLRCSPRSGDLSVYWYQQSLDQGLQFLIQYYNGEERAKGNILERFSAQQFPDLHSELNLSSLELGDSALYFCASSAAGDNTEAFFGQGTRLTVV.